This passage covers 26 T cell receptor beta chains from one sample sequenced in a study of T cell responses to AZD1222 COVID-19 vaccine. Produced via immunoSEQ multiplex PCR; TCRdb's table is partial and in-frame only. The sample has 150,000 to 200,000 clones; roughly nine tenths are singletons. The input for sequencing was peripheral blood, taken on day 0 of AZD1222 vaccination. Receptors originate from an adult in good health.

V and J are TRBV11-2 and TRBJ2-7; tentative D call: TRBD2 (5 bases). Germline CDR1 SGHAT, CDR2 FQNNGV. V was shortened by 1 base and J by 10 bases, with 11 bases between the two germline ends. CDR3 size: 12 residues. The CDR3 DNA reads TGTGCCAGCAGCTTAGGAGGAGCGGAACAGTACTTC. This encodes CASSLGGAEQYF.

The genes are TRBV5-8 and TRBJ1-1; D is possibly TRBD1 (6 bases). The CDR3 is made up of 13 amino acids. The V end lost 3 bases, the J end lost 7 bases, and 13 bases lay between the germline ends. Per the germline V gene, CDR1 is SGHTS and CDR2 is YDEGEE. The CDR3 region is CASSWTGTHEAFF. CDR3 DNA sequence: TGTGCCAGCAGCTGGACCGGGACACATGAAGCTTTCTTT.

This clone has just one count. The rearrangement links TRBV27 to TRBJ1-3, with D tentatively TRBD1 (6 bases). The CDR3 runs to 15 residues. In germline, CDR1 is MNHEY, CDR2 SMNVEV (reference sequence). V gave up 0 bases and J gave up 2 bases, with 8 bases separating them. The CDR3 is CASSLSGGAGNTIYF. The CDR3 coding sequence is TGTGCCAGCAGTTTATCAGGGGGGGCTGGAAACACCATATATTTT.

V gene TRBV29-1 combines with J gene TRBJ1-1, with a tentative D call TRBD1 (6 bases). The CDR3 is made up of 15 amino acids. Germline CDR1 and CDR2: SQVTM and ANQGSEA. V was cut by 4 bases and J by 2 bases, with 17 bases left in between. The chain's CDR3 is CSVGSRGALNTEAFF. The CDR3 region has the DNA TGCAGCGTTGGATCTCGGGGGGCGCTAAACACTGAAGCTTTCTTT.

The chain recombines TRBV7-6 with TRBJ2-1; no firm D call. The CDR3 runs 13 residues. Trimming cost V 3 bases and J 4 bases, with 7 bases left between them. Germline CDR1 reads SGHVS; CDR2 reads FNYEAQ. The CDR3, as DNA: TGTGCCAGCAGCTTGGGCCTATACAATGAGCAGTTCTTC. This encodes CASSLGLYNEQFF.

The chain carries TRBV5-4 and TRBJ2-7; D ambiguous. Germline V CDR1 and CDR2: SGHNT, YYREEE (reference sequence). The CDR3 totals 14 residues. Trimming took 1 base from V and 0 from J, leaving 8 bases between them. The CDR3 sequence: CASSLRYNSYEQYF. Here the CDR3 DNA reads TGTGCCAGCAGCTTGAGGTACAACTCCTACGAGCAGTACTTC.

V gene TRBV11-3 combines with J gene TRBJ1-6, with D possibly being TRBD1 (5 bases). V was trimmed by 5 bases and J by 12 bases, leaving 17 bases between them. Germline loops: CDR1 SGHNT, CDR2 YENEEA. The CDR3 loop spans 14 amino acids. The CDR3 spells CASSPGTAGGPLHF. Written as DNA, the CDR3 is TGTGCCAGCAGCCCCGGGACTGCCGGGGGACCCCTCCACTTT. The whole variable domain, remainder taken from reference TRBV11-3 and TRBJ1-6, is EAGVVQSPRYKIIEKKQPVAFWCNPISGHNTLYWYLQNLGQGPELLIRYENEEAVDDSQLPKDRFSAERLKGVDSTLKIQPAELGDSAVYLCASSPGTAGGPLHFGNGTRLTVT.

CDR3 region: CASSPGTSGRDEQFF. CDR3 bases: TGCGCCAGCAGCCCCGGGACTAGCGGGAGAGATGAGCAGTTCTTC. The rearrangement uses TRBV10-1 and TRBJ2-1; 14 bases are shared with TRBD2. Trimming cost V 6 bases and J 8 bases; bases outside gene matches: 6. This CDR3 region has 15 residues. Germline V CDR1 and CDR2: WNHNN, SYGVQD (reference sequence).

Concerning this clone itself: Other DNA sequences of this sample code for an identical CDR3. This chain links TRBV29-1 with TRBJ1-2; the D is unclear. Looked up from germline, CDR1 is SQVTM and CDR2 is ANQGSEA. The CDR3 is 8 residues long. The germline V and J ends were trimmed by 6 bases and 6 bases, with 2 bases remaining between them. This CDR3 is CSVNGYTF. The CDR3 DNA follows: TGCAGCGTCAATGGCTACACCTTC.

The chain has TRBV28 and TRBJ1-6; D uncertain. Germline V gives CDR1 MDHEN, CDR2 SYDVKM. The CDR3 sequence is 17 residues long. V was shortened by 0 bases and J by 7 bases, with 16 bases between the two germline ends. CDR3 sequence: CASSLWGRAGGNSPLHF. CDR3 sequence (DNA): TGTGCCAGCAGTTTATGGGGCCGGGCAGGTGGGAATTCACCCCTCCACTTT.

In its sample, this clone was seen a few times. The V and J genes are TRBV13 and TRBJ2-7; 8 bases match TRBD2. CDR3 length: 13 residues. J lost 3 bases, V lost 4 bases, and 2 bases had no gene match. CDR1 is PRHDT and CDR2 is FYEKMQ in the germline V gene (reference sequence). The CDR3 loop reads CASSSGRGYEQYF. DNA for the CDR3: TGTGCCAGCAGCTCCGGGAGGGGCTACGAGCAGTACTTC.

The V call is TRBV6-2 or TRBV6-3, the J call TRBJ2-3; D is unresolved. Trimming removed 4 bases at V and 4 bases at J, with 6 bases between. The germline V gene has CDR1 MNHEY and CDR2 SVGEGT. This CDR3 contains 12 residues. The CDR3 sequence is CASSLESDTQYF. The CDR3 DNA follows: TGTGCCAGCAGTTTGGAATCAGATACGCAGTATTTT.

This clone appeared once. This chain links TRBV19 with TRBJ2-7; D possibly matches TRBD1 or TRBD2 (5 bases each). The V gene lost 4 bases and the J gene lost 5 bases, with 18 bases spanning the gap. The CDR3 runs 15 residues. Germline loops: CDR1 LNHDA, CDR2 SQIVND (reference sequence). The CDR3: CASSTGTTTDHEQYF. The DNA of the CDR3 is TGTGCCAGTAGTACCGGGACCACTACCGACCACGAGCAGTACTTC.

The chain recombines TRBV29-1 with TRBJ1-1; 7 bases are shared with TRBD1. The CDR3 is 14 residues long. The ends lost 4 bases at V and 5 bases at J; junction bases unmatched: 10. CDR1 and CDR2 (germline): SQVTM, ANQGSEA. This CDR3 reads CSVVVNQGGTEAFF. CDR3 nucleotide sequence: TGCAGCGTTGTAGTAAACCAGGGGGGGACTGAAGCTTTCTTT.

This chain uses TRBV7-6 with TRBJ2-5; D not resolved. CDR1 and CDR2 from the germline V gene are SGHVS and FNYEAQ. The V end lost 1 base, the J end lost 5 bases, and 20 bases lay between the germline ends. The CDR3 spans 17 residues. The CDR3 sequence: CASSLDDSRVLGETQYF. DNA of the CDR3: TGTGCCAGCAGCTTAGATGATTCTCGGGTCTTAGGGGAGACCCAGTACTTC.

This chain connects TRBV27 to TRBJ2-3, with TRBD2 matching 8 bases. This CDR3 spans 16 amino acids. V lost 6 bases, J lost 1 base, and 9 bases stayed unmatched. From germline, CDR1 is MNHEY and CDR2 SMNVEV (reference sequence). DNA for the CDR3: TGTGCCAGCAGAGAGCGAGGGCGGGAGGGCACAGATACGCAGTATTTT. As protein: CASRERGREGTDTQYF.

The V gene is TRBV3-1 (or the pseudogene TRBV3-2), the J gene TRBJ2-3; no clear D gene. CDR3 length equals 14 residues. Germline V gene data show CDR1 as LGHDT and CDR2 as YNNKEL (reference sequence). Deletions cut 0 bases from V and 2 bases from J, with 6 bases between. The CDR3, as DNA: TGTGCCAGCAGCCAAGATCCCCACACAGATACGCAGTATTTT. This codes for CASSQDPHTDTQYF.

The chain uses TRBV11-3 and TRBJ1-1; no clear D gene. Germline V gene sequence: CDR1 SGHNT, CDR2 YENEEA. V was shortened by 1 base and J by 2 bases, with 8 bases between the two germline ends. This CDR3 has 14 amino acids. The CDR3 sequence: CASSLGTGNTEAFF. The CDR3 nucleotides are TGTGCCAGCAGCTTAGGCACGGGAAACACTGAAGCTTTCTTT.

This clone has just a few counts. The V and J genes are TRBV28 and TRBJ2-3; 10 bases fit TRBD1. Germline loops: CDR1 MDHEN, CDR2 SYDVKM. The J segment lost 1 base and the V segment lost 6 bases, leaving 10 bases of the junction unmatched. This CDR3 is 17 amino acids long. CDR3 nucleotides: TGTGCCAGCAGCCCGGGACAGGGGTTTAGCGGCACAGATACGCAGTATTTT. Translating it yields CASSPGQGFSGTDTQYF.

The V call is TRBV20-1, the J call TRBJ2-7; 7 bases are shared with TRBD2. Germline CDR1 reads DFQATT; CDR2 reads SNEGSKA (reference sequence). This CDR3 spans 13 amino acids. The trim removed 3 bases at V and 4 bases at J, leaving 6 bases unmatched. CDR3 in amino acids: CSASAGVGYEQYF. The CDR3 bases are TGCAGTGCTAGTGCGGGAGTGGGGTACGAGCAGTACTTC.

CDR3 sequence (DNA): TGTGCCAGCAGTTTAAGGACAGGGGTCTACGAGCAGTACTTC. Translated, it gives CASSLRTGVYEQYF. The rearrangement joins TRBV27 to TRBJ2-7, with TRBD1 identical over 9 bases. J gave up 3 bases and V 2 bases, and 2 bases lay outside the gene matches. The CDR3 covers 14 residues. The germline CDR1 and CDR2 sequences are MNHEY and SMNVEV (reference sequence).

The CDR3 coding sequence is TGTGCCACCAGCGGACTAGCGGGAGGGGCGCAGTATTTT. Its translation: CATSGLAGGAQYF. The chain joins TRBV24-1 to TRBJ2-3; TRBD2 aligns across 15 bases. Germline assignment: CDR1 KGHDR and CDR2 SFDVKD. J gave up 10 bases and V 7 bases, and 2 bases lay outside the gene matches. CDR3 size: 13 residues.

The genes are TRBV7-9 and TRBJ2-2; D may be TRBD2 (6 bases). From germline, CDR1 is SEHNR and CDR2 FQNEAQ (reference sequence). Trimming stripped 6 bases from V and 5 bases from J, with 16 bases between. This CDR3 comprises 15 residues. The CDR3 spells CASSVPGLRTGELFF. CDR3 DNA sequence: TGTGCCAGCAGTGTCCCGGGACTTAGAACCGGGGAGCTGTTTTTT.

This CDR3 is CASGRDPPGSGELFF. As DNA, the CDR3 is TGTGCCAGCGGCAGGGACCCACCCGGAAGCGGGGAGCTGTTTTTT. The genes are TRBV6-4 and TRBJ2-2; either TRBD1 or TRBD2 may supply D (5 bases each). The ends were cut back, 8 bases at V and 7 bases at J, with 20 bases in the middle. The germline gives CDR1 MRHNA, CDR2 SNTAGT. The CDR3 sequence is 15 residues long.

The rearrangement links TRBV6-5 to TRBJ2-7; D gene uncertain. The CDR3 consists of 13 residues. Trimming took off 4 bases at V and 3 bases at J, with 10 bases between the two ends. Germline loops: CDR1 MNHEY, CDR2 SVGAGI. This CDR3 reads CASSSPAIYEQYF. Written as DNA, the CDR3 is TGTGCCAGCAGTTCGCCAGCGATCTACGAGCAGTACTTC.

This clone was observed a handful of times. The chain joins TRBV6-6 to TRBJ2-7; D unresolved. Germline loops: CDR1 MNHNY, CDR2 SVGAGI (reference sequence). V lost 0 bases and J 5 bases, leaving 14 bases between the germline ends. This CDR3 is built from 15 residues. The DNA of the CDR3 is TGTGCCAGCAGTTACTCCGGCAGAGGATCTAACGAGCAGTACTTC. It yields the protein CASSYSGRGSNEQYF.